The clone carrying this TCR beta chain was counted a few times. Germline CDR1 LGHNA, CDR2 YNFKEQ. The CDR3 is made up of 19 amino acids. The germline V and J ends were trimmed by 1 base and 14 bases, with 30 bases remaining between them. This entry is derived from a study of T cell changes during pregnancy in multiple sclerosis. Measured with immunoSEQ multiplex PCR; TCRdb has only the in-frame clones, and not every one. Of 55,000 to 75,000 clones listed, roughly 91% are singletons. This sample comprised peripheral blood, obtained in the third trimester of pregnancy. The sequence came from a female donor in good health, enrolled as a control in a pregnancy study. This rearrangement joins TRBV4-2 to TRBJ1-6; possibly TRBD1 for D (6 bases). CDR3 sequence: CASSQALLRQVGDLIALHF. CDR3 DNA: TGTGCCAGCAGCCAAGCCCTCCTTAGACAGGTTGGGGACCTAATAGCCCTCCACTTT.